This TCR beta chain was sequenced in a study of beta chain features in type 1 diabetes. TCRB transcripts that were expressed got sequenced, as all of the isolated RNA had been reverse transcribed. The assay was immunoSEQ multiplex PCR, and TCRdb's table has in-frame clones only and misses some. This sample has fewer than 300,000 clones, with around 21% found just once. Study-level results: TCRB CDR3s from Type 1 diabetes patients were moderately but significantly shorter in all four CD4+ subsets. It was not settled here whether HLA type affects TCRB rearrangement.

On this clone: Antigen unknown.

Germline V gene data show CDR1 as SGDLS and CDR2 as YYNGEE. This CDR3 is built from 13 residues. Trimming stripped 3 bases from V and 5 bases from J, with 11 bases between. This chain connects TRBV9 to TRBJ1-1, with D possibly TRBD1 on 5 matching bases. The clonotype comes from a woman aged 40 to 50 with type 1 diabetes. Sequencing used naive CD4+ T cells from blood. CDR3 loop: CASSATTDTEAFF. The CDR3, as DNA: TGTGCCAGCAGCGCAACGACAGATACTGAAGCTTTCTTT.